The 2 T cell receptor beta chains given below trace back to one sample, sequenced in a study of shared clonotypes between healthy human individuals. The method was immunoSEQ multiplex PCR; TCRdb's version includes in-frame clones alone and lacks a portion of them. The sample carries just over 2,000,000 clones, 85% to 95% recorded once. The specimen sequenced was naive CD4+ T cells sorted from blood. As for subset: CD45RA+ positively selected. All receptors derive from a young man in good health.

This rearrangement joins TRBV11-3 to TRBJ1-1; tentative D call: TRBD1 (6 bases). The germline gives CDR1 SGHNT, CDR2 YENEEA. The CDR3 covers 13 residues. V was clipped by 4 bases and J by 6 bases, with 12 bases between them. In DNA, the CDR3 is TGTGCCAGCAGCTCAACAGGGTTAGCTGAAGCTTTCTTT. It codes for CASSSTGLAEAFF.

The gene calls are TRBV19 and TRBJ2-3, with D unclear. Per the germline V gene, CDR1 is LNHDA and CDR2 is SQIVND (reference sequence). The V and J ends lost 5 bases and 0 bases respectively, with 12 bases between them. CDR3 length: 15 residues. CDR3 loop: CASSRRLESTDTQYF. DNA of the CDR3: TGTGCCAGTAGTCGACGACTCGAAAGCACAGATACGCAGTATTTT. Looking up the rest from reference TRBV19 and TRBJ2-3 gives the full variable domain: DGGITQSPKYLFRKEGQNVTLSCEQNLNHDAMYWYRQDPGQGLRLIYYSQIVNDFQKGDIAEGYSVSREKKESFPLTVTSAQKNPTAFYLCASSRRLESTDTQYFGPGTRLTVL.